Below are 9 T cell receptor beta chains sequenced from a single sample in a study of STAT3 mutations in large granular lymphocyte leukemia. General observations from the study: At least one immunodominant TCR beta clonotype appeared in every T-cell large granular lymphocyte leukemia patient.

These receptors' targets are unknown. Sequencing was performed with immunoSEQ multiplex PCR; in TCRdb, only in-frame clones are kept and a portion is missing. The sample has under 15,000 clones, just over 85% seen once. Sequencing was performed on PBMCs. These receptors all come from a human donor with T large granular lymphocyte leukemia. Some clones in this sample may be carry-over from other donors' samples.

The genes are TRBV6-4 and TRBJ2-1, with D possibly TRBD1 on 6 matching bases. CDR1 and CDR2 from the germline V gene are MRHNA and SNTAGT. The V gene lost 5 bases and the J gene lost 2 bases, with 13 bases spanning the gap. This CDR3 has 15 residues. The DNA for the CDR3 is TGTGCCAGCAGTATCGGACAGAGTCCCTACAATGAGCAGTTCTTC. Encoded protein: CASSIGQSPYNEQFF.

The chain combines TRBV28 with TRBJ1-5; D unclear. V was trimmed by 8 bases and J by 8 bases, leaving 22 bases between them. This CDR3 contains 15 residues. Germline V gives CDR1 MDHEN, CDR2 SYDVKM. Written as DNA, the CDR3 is TGTGCCAGCCGCAAGAGAGACAATTGGAAGAAGCCCCAGCATTTT. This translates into CASRKRDNWKKPQHF. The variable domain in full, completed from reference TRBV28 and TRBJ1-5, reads DVKVTQSSRYLVKRTGEKVFLECVQDMDHENMFWYRQDPGLGLRLIYFSYDVKMKEKGDIPEGYSVSREKKERFSLILESASTNQTSMYLCASRKRDNWKKPQHFGDGTRLSIL.

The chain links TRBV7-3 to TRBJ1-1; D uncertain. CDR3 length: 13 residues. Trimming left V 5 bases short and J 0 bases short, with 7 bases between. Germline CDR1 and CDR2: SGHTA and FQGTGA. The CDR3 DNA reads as TGTGCCAGCAGCCCAGGAATGAACACTGAAGCTTTCTTT. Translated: CASSPGMNTEAFF.

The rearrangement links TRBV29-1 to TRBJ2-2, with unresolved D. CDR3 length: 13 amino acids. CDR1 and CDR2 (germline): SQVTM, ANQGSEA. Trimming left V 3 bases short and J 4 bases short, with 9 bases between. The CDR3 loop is CSVDEFSTGELFF. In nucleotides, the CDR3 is TGCAGCGTTGACGAGTTTAGCACCGGGGAGCTGTTTTTT.

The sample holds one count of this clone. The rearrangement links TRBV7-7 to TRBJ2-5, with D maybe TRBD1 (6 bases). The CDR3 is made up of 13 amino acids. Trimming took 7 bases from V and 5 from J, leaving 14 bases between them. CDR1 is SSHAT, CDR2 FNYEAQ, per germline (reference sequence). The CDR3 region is CASTEAGEETQYF. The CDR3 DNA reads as TGTGCCAGCACCGAGGCAGGGGAGGAGACCCAGTACTTC. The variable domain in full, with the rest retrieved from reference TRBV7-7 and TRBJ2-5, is GAGVSQSPRYKVTKRGQDVTLRCDPISSHATLYWYQQALGQGPEFLTYFNYEAQPDKSGLPSDRFSAERPEGSISTLTIQRTEQRDSAMYRCASTEAGEETQYFGPGTRLLVL.

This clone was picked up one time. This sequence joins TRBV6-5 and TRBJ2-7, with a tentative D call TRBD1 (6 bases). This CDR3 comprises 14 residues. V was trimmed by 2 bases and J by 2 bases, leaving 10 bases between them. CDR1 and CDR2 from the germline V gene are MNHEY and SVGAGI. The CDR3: CASSYRQGPYEQYV. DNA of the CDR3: TGTGCCAGCAGTTACAGGCAGGGGCCCTACGAGCAGTACGTC.

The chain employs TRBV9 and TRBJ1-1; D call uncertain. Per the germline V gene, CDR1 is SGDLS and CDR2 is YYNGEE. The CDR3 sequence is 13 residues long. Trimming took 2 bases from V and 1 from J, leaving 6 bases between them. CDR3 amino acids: CASSVTGNTEAFF. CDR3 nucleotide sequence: TGTGCCAGCAGCGTTACGGGGAACACTGAAGCTTTCTTT.

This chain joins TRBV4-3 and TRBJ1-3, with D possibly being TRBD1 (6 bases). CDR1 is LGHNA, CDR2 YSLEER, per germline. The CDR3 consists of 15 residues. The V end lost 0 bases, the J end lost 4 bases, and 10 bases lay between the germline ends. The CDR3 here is CASSQDRGGGNTIYF. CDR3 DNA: TGCGCCAGCAGCCAAGACAGGGGCGGCGGAAACACCATATATTTT.

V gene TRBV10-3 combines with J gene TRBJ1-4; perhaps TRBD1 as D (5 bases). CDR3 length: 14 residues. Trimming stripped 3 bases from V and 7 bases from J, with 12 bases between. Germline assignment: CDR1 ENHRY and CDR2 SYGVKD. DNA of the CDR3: TGTGCCATCAGTGACCCCCGGGGGGTTGAAAAACTGTTTTTT. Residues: CAISDPRGVEKLFF.